The rows below give T cell receptor beta chains drawn from one sample of a study of blood T cells in healthy people across ages. TCRdb re-called the 5' RACE reads with MiXCR, one entry per CDR3 protein. The sample includes approximately 800,000 distinct CDR3 sequences, 25% seen only once; the top ten take under 4.5%. These same data were also listed under a study on T cells of mothers and their children.

The specimen was blood. Source of these receptors: a boy younger than 18 in good health. Each CDR3 is given with its conserved first and last residue. D genes are given only for firm matches. For some rows the clone size is stated as once, few or many, or as a class when expanded; others skip it.

v_gene	d_gene	abundance	j_gene	CDR3aa	CDR3nt
TRBV7-9	TRBD1	NA	TRBJ1-4	CASRGGTANEKLFF	TGTGCCAGCAGAGGGGGCACGGCTAATGAAAAACTGTTTTTT
TRBV4-3	NA	few	TRBJ2-5	CASSQAKGGTRRQETQYF	TGCGCCAGCAGCCAAGCTAAGGGAGGTACACGGCGGCAAGAGACCCAGTACTTC
TRBV6-2/TRBV6-3	NA	NA	TRBJ1-1	CASSYVGVGTEAFF	TGTGCCAGCAGTTACGTCGGGGTCGGGACTGAAGCTTTCTTT
TRBV6-6	TRBD2	few	TRBJ2-1	CASRSAGGYNEQFF	TGTGCCAGCAGGTCAGCGGGGGGTTACAATGAGCAGTTCTTC
TRBV9	TRBD1	few	TRBJ2-2	CASSVGQALSRYTGELFF	TGTGCCAGCAGCGTCGGACAGGCTTTGTCCCGCTACACCGGGGAGCTGTTTTTT
TRBV6-5	NA	few	TRBJ2-3	CATKITDTQYF	TGTGCCACCAAAATCACAGATACGCAGTATTTT
TRBV3-1	NA	NA	TRBJ2-7	CASGGESSYEQYF	TGTGCCAGCGGCGGGGAGAGCTCCTACGAGCAGTACTTC
TRBV13	TRBD2	few	TRBJ2-7	CASSLRTSGRAYEQYF	TGTGCCAGCAGCCTGCGGACTAGCGGGAGGGCCTACGAGCAGTACTTC
TRBV5-1	NA	many	TRBJ2-7	CASSLKGDEQYF	TGCGCCAGCAGCTTGAAAGGAGACGAGCAGTACTTC
TRBV7-9	NA	NA	TRBJ2-1	CASRNAELRGFF	TGTGCCAGCAGAAATGCGGAACTCAGGGGGTTCTTC
TRBV4-3	TRBD2	many	TRBJ2-7	CASSQLAGGTEQYF	TGCGCCAGCAGCCAACTAGCGGGGGGTACAGAGCAGTACTTC
TRBV7-9	NA	few	TRBJ2-2	CASSTIDPWWELFF	TGTGCCAGCAGCACCATCGACCCCTGGTGGGAGCTGTTTTTT
TRBV5-1	TRBD1	NA	TRBJ1-6	CASSSQGAQDSPLHF	TGCGCCAGCAGCTCGCAGGGGGCGCAGGATTCACCCCTCCACTTT
TRBV4-3	NA	few	TRBJ2-7	CASSQDPGPGSYEQYF	TGCGCCAGCAGCCAAGATCCGGGGCCTGGGTCCTACGAGCAGTACTTC
TRBV20-1	TRBD2	NA	TRBJ2-7	CSARDSASGGEEQYF	TGCAGTGCTAGAGATTCGGCTAGCGGGGGGGAGGAGCAGTACTTC
TRBV7-2	TRBD1	many	TRBJ2-1	CASSYERGLRYNEQFF	TGTGCCAGCAGCTACGAAAGGGGGCTCCGGTACAATGAGCAGTTCTTC
TRBV29-1	NA	once	TRBJ2-7	CSVEGGGLEQYF	TGCAGCGTTGAAGGGGGGGGGCTCGAGCAGTACTTC
TRBV20-1	NA	NA	TRBJ2-5	CSANRQVDETQYF	TGCAGTGCTAATAGACAGGTAGATGAGACCCAGTACTTC
TRBV29-1	TRBD1	few	TRBJ2-5	CSVVGVRGQETQYF	TGCAGCGTTGTTGGGGTCAGGGGGCAAGAGACCCAGTACTTC
TRBV21-1	NA	few	TRBJ2-3	CASSKAGGLAGVRAPRGTDTQYF	TGTGCCAGCAGCAAAGCCGGGGGACTAGCGGGAGTACGAGCCCCACGCGGCACAGATACGCAGTATTTT
TRBV7-9	NA	NA	TRBJ2-7	CASSTRPGTVDYEQYF	TGTGCCAGCAGCACCCGACCCGGGACGGTGGATTACGAGCAGTACTTC
TRBV7-9	NA	NA	TRBJ1-1	CASTNRARTEAFF	TGTGCCAGCACTAATAGGGCAAGGACTGAAGCTTTCTTT
TRBV7-3	NA	NA	TRBJ1-3	CASSPRDGNTIYF	TGTGCCAGCAGCCCCCGGGACGGAAACACCATATATTTT
TRBV13	TRBD1	few	TRBJ2-3	CASSLFGQGSTDTQYF	TGTGCCAGCAGCTTATTTGGACAGGGATCCACAGATACGCAGTATTTT
TRBV29-1	NA	NA	TRBJ2-2	CSVAATALTGELFF	TGCAGCGTTGCCGCGACAGCCCTCACCGGGGAGCTGTTTTTT
TRBV3-1	NA	many	TRBJ2-5	CASSQAAGQETQYF	TGCGCCAGCAGCCAAGCGGCAGGGCAGGAGACCCAGTACTTC
TRBV9	TRBD1	NA	TRBJ1-1	CASSVGGQGNTEAFF	TGTGCCAGCAGCGTAGGGGGACAGGGGAACACTGAAGCTTTCTTT
TRBV7-6	TRBD1	few	TRBJ2-6	CASSPYRGRGANVLTF	TGTGCCAGCAGCCCTTACAGGGGGCGAGGGGCCAACGTCCTGACTTTC
TRBV29-1	NA	many	TRBJ2-6	CSVGSGANVLTF	TGCAGCGTTGGCTCTGGGGCCAACGTCCTGACTTTC